The 32 T cell receptor beta chains in this list originate from one sample, sequenced in a study of a mutant IDH1 vaccine in newly diagnosed glioma. Antigens of these TCRs are unknown. This sample's time point: week 5, during vaccination. Topical imiquimod accompanied each vaccine dose, which consisted of 300 ug of mutant IDH1 20-mer peptide. Method: immunoSEQ multiplex PCR; TCRdb's copy keeps in-frame clones and lacks some. Among 45,000 to 60,000 clones, around 80% were seen once, and the ten largest hold roughly 5.6%. The starting material was PBMCs, obtained from a glioma patient whose treatment included an IDH1 peptide vaccine. These TCRs come from a man aged 45-60 years with glioma.

The CDR3 loop reads CASSRLGQGYSPLHF. CDR3 DNA: TGTGCCAGCAGTCGACTTGGACAAGGGTATTCACCCCTCCACTTT. The rearrangement uses TRBV6-5 and TRBJ1-6, with D perhaps TRBD1 (5 bases). Trimming took off 5 bases at V and 8 bases at J, with 16 bases between the two ends. Germline V gives CDR1 MNHEY, CDR2 SVGAGI. This CDR3 contains 15 residues.

The V gene is TRBV9, the J gene TRBJ1-3, with D unclear. Trimming took 0 bases from V and 2 from J, leaving 6 bases between them. Germline V gives CDR1 SGDLS, CDR2 YYNGEE. The CDR3 loop spans 14 amino acids. The CDR3 region is CASSVVGTGNTIYF. The CDR3 DNA is TGTGCCAGCAGCGTAGTAGGGACTGGAAACACCATATATTTT.

The gene calls are TRBV5-1 and TRBJ2-7; the D is unclear. CDR1 and CDR2 from the germline V gene are SGHRS and YFSETQ. This CDR3 contains 16 residues. The germline V and J ends were trimmed by 0 bases and 5 bases, with 18 bases remaining between them. The DNA of the CDR3 is TGCGCCAGCAGCTTGGCCGGCGTCGGGCAAAAACACGAGCAGTACTTC. Translation gives CASSLAGVGQKHEQYF.

The chain uses TRBV5-1 and TRBJ1-1, with D unresolved. The CDR3 contains 14 residues. Trimming removed 0 bases from V and 1 base from J, with 7 bases in between. Germline V gene sequence: CDR1 SGHRS, CDR2 YFSETQ. The DNA for the CDR3 is TGCGCCAGCAGCTTGGAGTCTCGGAACACTGAAGCTTTCTTT. This gives the protein CASSLESRNTEAFF.

This chain uses TRBV10-3 with TRBJ1-2; tentative D call: TRBD1 (5 bases). V was trimmed by 4 bases and J by 5 bases, leaving 14 bases between them. The V gene's germline CDR1 is ENHRY and CDR2 SYGVKD. This CDR3 comprises 14 residues. CDR3 nucleotide sequence: TGTGCCATCAGTGTGCTGGGAGGGGCTTATGGCTACACCTTC. Its protein is CAISVLGGAYGYTF.

The rearrangement joins TRBV29-1 to TRBJ2-1; D not certain. The CDR3 loop spans 14 amino acids. Trimming shortened V by 0 bases and J by 0 bases, and 6 bases separated the two germline ends. CDR1 and CDR2 from the germline V gene are SQVTM and ANQGSEA. CDR3 amino acids: CSVEDWSSYNEQFF. The CDR3 coding sequence is TGCAGCGTTGAAGACTGGAGCTCCTACAATGAGCAGTTCTTC.

This chain connects TRBV4-3 to TRBJ2-3; the D is unclear. Trimming stripped 2 bases from V and 0 bases from J, with 12 bases between. The CDR3 spans 16 residues. Germline loops: CDR1 LGHNA, CDR2 YSLEER. CDR3 residues: CASSQNRAGSTDTQYF. In DNA form, the CDR3 reads TGCGCCAGCAGCCAAAATCGGGCAGGTAGCACAGATACGCAGTATTTT.

V usage is TRBV7-9 and J usage is TRBJ2-1; D could derive from TRBD1 or TRBD2 (6 bases each). The CDR3 consists of 14 residues. CDR1 and CDR2 from the germline V gene are SEHNR and FQNEAQ (reference sequence). Trimming took off 4 bases at V and 6 bases at J, with 13 bases between the two ends. For the CDR3, the DNA is TGTGCCAGCAGCTCCGCCGGAGGGGGCAATGAGCAGTTCTTC. This encodes CASSSAGGGNEQFF.

The J gene is TRBJ1-2, the V gene TRBV25-1; possible D gene TRBD1, 5 bases. V shed 1 base and J shed 4 bases, with 13 bases lying between them. Germline V lookup: CDR1 MGHDK, CDR2 SYGVNS. The CDR3 sequence is 15 residues long. This chain's CDR3 is CASSESGMRSYGYTF. The CDR3 DNA is TGTGCCAGCAGTGAATCAGGGATGAGATCCTATGGCTACACCTTC.

The J gene is TRBJ2-7, the V gene TRBV28, with D unresolved. Looked up from germline, CDR1 is MDHEN and CDR2 is SYDVKM. Trimming took off 7 bases at V and 7 bases at J, with 17 bases between the two ends. There are 13 residues in the CDR3. The CDR3 region is CASIGRVSDEQYF. The CDR3 region has the DNA TGTGCCAGCATCGGAAGGGTATCGGATGAGCAGTACTTC.

This chain uses TRBV6-4 with TRBJ1-1, with D uncertain. Per the germline V gene, CDR1 is MRHNA and CDR2 is SNTAGT. CDR3 size: 13 residues. Trimming pared 5 bases from V and 1 base from J, leaving 8 bases between. Written as DNA, the CDR3 is TGTGCCAGCAGTCCCACAGCGAACACTGAAGCTTTCTTT. This gives the protein CASSPTANTEAFF.

The V call is TRBV14, the J call TRBJ1-3, with D unresolved. The CDR3 spans 17 residues. The V and J ends lost 4 bases and 0 bases respectively, with 16 bases between them. Germline loops: CDR1 SGHDN, CDR2 FVKESK. CDR3 DNA sequence: TGTGCCAGCAGCCGAAGGGAGCTACTTACCTCTGGAAACACCATATATTTT. It is translated as CASSRRELLTSGNTIYF. The full variable domain, in which reference TRBV14 and TRBJ1-3 provide the parts outside the CDR3, is EAGVTQFPSHSVIEKGQTVTLRCDPISGHDNLYWYRRVMGKEIKFLLHFVKESKQDESGMPNNRFLAERTGGTYSTLKVQPAELEDSGVYFCASSRRELLTSGNTIYFGEGSWLTVV.

The V gene is TRBV2, the J gene TRBJ2-2; 8 bases are shared with TRBD2. J lost 3 bases, V lost 6 bases, and 6 bases had no gene match. Germline values: CDR1 SNHLY, CDR2 FYNNEI. CDR3 size: 15 residues. CDR3: CASRMGTSYTGELFF. The CDR3, as DNA: TGTGCCAGCAGGATGGGGACTAGTTACACCGGGGAGCTGTTTTTT.

The chain recombines TRBV7-2 with TRBJ1-2; the D is unclear. Trimming removed 6 bases at V and 3 bases at J, with 14 bases between. Per germline, CDR1 SGHTA and CDR2 FQGNSA. The CDR3 has 14 residues. The CDR3 sequence is CASSPKARYYGYTF. CDR3 sequence (DNA): TGTGCCAGCAGTCCCAAAGCTAGGTACTATGGCTACACCTTC.

This clone was counted between two and nine times. V and J are TRBV10-2 and TRBJ1-4; 9 positions match TRBD1. Germline loops: CDR1 WSHSY, CDR2 SAAADI. The CDR3 runs 15 residues. V lost 2 bases, J lost 7 bases, and 5 bases stayed unmatched. This CDR3 reads CASSEVGQGFEKLFF. The CDR3 DNA sequence: TGCGCCAGCAGTGAGGTGGGACAGGGCTTTGAAAAACTGTTTTTT.

This clone was found once. The rearrangement joins TRBV7-8 to TRBJ1-5, with TRBD1 identical over 9 bases. CDR1 and CDR2 from the germline V gene are SGHVS and FQNEAQ. Unmatched junction bases numbered 10, after V lost 4 bases and J lost 0 bases. The CDR3 has 18 amino acids. CDR3 nucleotide sequence: TGTGCCAGCAGCTGGGACAGGGCCAACCGAAATAGCAATCAGCCCCAGCATTTT. Translating gives CASSWDRANRNSNQPQHF. The whole variable domain, filled in from reference TRBV7-8 and TRBJ1-5, reads GAGVSQSPRYKVAKRGQDVALRCDPISGHVSLFWYQQALGQGPEFLTYFQNEAQLDKSGLPSDRFFAERPEGSVSTLKIQRTQQEDSAVYLCASSWDRANRNSNQPQHFGDGTRLSIL.

The chain links TRBV2 to TRBJ1-1; TRBD1 is a possible D gene (5 bases). This CDR3 has 13 amino acids. V gave up 3 bases and J gave up 3 bases, with 8 bases separating them. Per germline, CDR1 SNHLY and CDR2 FYNNEI. CDR3 sequence: CASSEEQDTEAFF. DNA for the CDR3: TGTGCCAGCAGTGAGGAACAGGACACTGAAGCTTTCTTT.

In this sample, this clone turned up a few times. The genes are TRBV30 and TRBJ1-1; D may be TRBD1 (5 bases). Deletions cut 0 bases from V and 6 bases from J, with 14 bases between. The germline gives CDR1 GTSNPN, CDR2 SVGIG (reference sequence). The CDR3 loop spans 14 amino acids. In DNA form, the CDR3 reads TGTGCCTGGAGTGTACTCTTGGGGACCTCTGAAGCTTTCTTT. Translated, it gives CAWSVLLGTSEAFF.

The table lists this clone with a few counts. The chain couples TRBV30 to TRBJ1-5; 9 nucleotides agree with TRBD1. The V and J ends lost 5 bases and 2 bases, in that order; junction bases with no gene match: 1. CDR1 and CDR2 from the germline V gene are GTSNPN and SVGIG (reference sequence). This CDR3 has 13 amino acids. The CDR3 nucleotides are TGTGCCTGGGACAGGGGGGGCAATCAGCCCCAGCATTTT. Translating it yields CAWDRGGNQPQHF.

The sample holds a few counts of this clone. The rearrangement links TRBV7-6 to TRBJ1-1; D is possibly TRBD1 (6 bases). This CDR3 has 13 residues. V was pared by 5 bases and J by 3 bases, with 10 bases between. From germline, CDR1 is SGHVS and CDR2 FNYEAQ. Here the CDR3 reads CASSPGEDTEAFF. The CDR3 DNA sequence: TGTGCCAGCAGCCCAGGGGAGGACACTGAAGCTTTCTTT.

Remarks on this clone: This likely comes from a read error, as the CDR3 has no conserved phenylalanine or tryptophan at its end. This chain uses TRBV7-2 with TRBJ1-1; D unresolved. Germline lookup yields CDR1 SGHTA and CDR2 FQGNSA. There are 13 residues in the CDR3. Trimming stripped 5 bases from V and 4 bases from J, with 11 bases between. DNA of the CDR3: TGTGCCAGCAGCCGCGCCCCGGGCACTGAAGCTTTCCTT. It translates to CASSRAPGTEAFL.

This clone was found a few times. The chain is built from TRBV19 and TRBJ2-7; TRBD1 aligns across 7 bases. CDR1 LNHDA and CDR2 SQIVND come from the germline V gene (reference sequence). The CDR3 has 12 residues. J lost 6 bases, V lost 5 bases, and 4 bases had no gene match. The CDR3 is CASSLPGGEQYF. DNA of the CDR3: TGTGCCAGTAGTCTCCCAGGGGGCGAGCAGTACTTC.

The J gene is TRBJ2-2, the V gene TRBV30; D call uncertain. Germline CDR1 and CDR2: GTSNPN and SVGIG (reference sequence). The CDR3 consists of 13 residues. V was clipped by 3 bases and J by 11 bases, with 16 bases between them. The CDR3 DNA reads TGTGCCTGGAGCCCCGGGTTCCTAAGAGAGCTGTTTTTT. Protein: CAWSPGFLRELFF.

The chain carries TRBV4-2 and TRBJ2-1; possible D gene TRBD2, 7 bases. V dropped 0 bases and J dropped 9 bases, with 15 bases sitting between them. The CDR3 totals 15 residues. Germline V gene sequence: CDR1 LGHNA, CDR2 YNFKEQ. In DNA form, the CDR3 reads TGTGCCAGCAGCCAAGATTTGGGGGGGCCAGGTGAGCAGTTCTTC. Residues: CASSQDLGGPGEQFF.

The V gene is TRBV10-1, the J gene TRBJ2-1, with D uncertain. From germline, CDR1 is WNHNN and CDR2 SYGVQD (reference sequence). This CDR3 comprises 10 residues. V was cut by 9 bases and J by 5 bases, with 5 bases left in between. The CDR3 here is CARTDNEQFF. DNA for the CDR3: TGCGCCAGAACGGACAATGAGCAGTTCTTC.

The table lists this clone with a count of one. J is TRBJ2-7 and V is TRBV14, with 7 positions matching TRBD1. The CDR3 is 17 residues long. Germline V gene sequence: CDR1 SGHDN, CDR2 FVKESK. V lost 1 base to trimming and J lost 1 base; unmatched junction nucleotides: 10. DNA of the CDR3: TGTGCCAGCAGCCAAGCCGGACAGGCTCGGAGATCCTACGAGCAGTACTTC. Amino acids: CASSQAGQARRSYEQYF.

This chain connects TRBV19 to TRBJ2-2; D may be TRBD1 or TRBD2 (5 bases each). The germline V and J ends were trimmed by 2 bases and 5 bases, with 15 bases remaining between them. Germline lookup yields CDR1 LNHDA and CDR2 SQIVND (reference sequence). CDR3 length: 16 residues. CDR3 bases: TGTGCCAGTAGTATAAAATGGGGGAGAAGGACCGGGGAGCTGTTTTTT. Protein sequence: CASSIKWGRRTGELFF.

The V call is TRBV5-1, the J call TRBJ1-4; 8 bases are shared with TRBD1. With V trimmed by 0 bases and J by 5 bases, 0 bases remained unmatched. The CDR3 spans 14 residues. Germline loops: CDR1 SGHRS, CDR2 YFSETQ. The DNA of the CDR3 is TGCGCCAGCAGCTTGGGGACAGGGAATGAAAAACTGTTTTTT. This translates into CASSLGTGNEKLFF.

The rearrangement joins TRBV6-5 to TRBJ2-5; D call uncertain. With the DNA end fitting TRBJ2-7 better, the J assignment may be wrong. The CDR3 loop spans 12 amino acids. Per germline, CDR1 MNHEY and CDR2 SVGAGI. CDR3 coding DNA: TGTGCCAGCAGGAGGACGGTCTACGAGCAGTACTTC. This gives the protein CASRRTVYEQYF.

The gene calls are TRBV2 and TRBJ1-4, with D unclear. Trimming took 5 bases from V and 7 from J, leaving 8 bases between them. Germline V CDR1 and CDR2: SNHLY, FYNNEI. This CDR3 has 12 residues. DNA of the CDR3: TGTGCCAGCAGTTCGGTGGGTGAAAAACTGTTTTTT. Translating gives CASSSVGEKLFF. Filled out from reference TRBV2 and TRBJ1-4, the complete variable domain reads EPEVTQTPSHQVTQMGQEVILRCVPISNHLYFYWYRQILGQKVEFLVSFYNNEISEKSEIFDDQFSVERPDGSNFTLKIRSTKLEDSAMYFCASSSVGEKLFFGSGTQLSVL.

This chain connects TRBV19 to TRBJ1-1; D is unresolved. The V end was cut by 3 bases, the J end by 3 bases, with 11 bases between. Germline values: CDR1 LNHDA, CDR2 SQIVND (reference sequence). This CDR3 is built from 14 residues. The CDR3 reads CASSIADRHTEAFF. DNA for the CDR3: TGTGCCAGTAGTATCGCTGATAGGCACACTGAAGCTTTCTTT.

V and J are TRBV27 and TRBJ2-5; D unclear. Germline loops: CDR1 MNHEY, CDR2 SMNVEV (reference sequence). Trimming shortened V by 3 bases and J by 5 bases, and 4 bases separated the two germline ends. CDR3 length: 11 residues. The CDR3 coding sequence is TGTGCCAGCAGTTTGGGCGAGACCCAGTACTTC. It is translated as CASSLGETQYF.